This entry lists 4 T cell receptor beta chains sequenced from one sample in a study of spatial heterogeneity in lung cancer. Regarding time point: sample taken at primary tumor resection. Without sorting, whole RNA was sequenced from tumor, nontumor lung or frozen PBMC. Using its own MiXCR run on the 5' RACE reads, TCRdb lists one record per CDR3 protein. The sample gives about 95,000 distinct CDR3 sequences, roughly 10% of which show up once; roughly 7.2% is in the top ten. The sequences come from PBMCs, collected at surgery. The receptors originated from a male donor with early-stage non-small cell lung cancer.

A few counts support this clonotype. The chain uses TRBV6-1 and TRBJ2-7; D call uncertain. CDR3 size: 11 residues. Germline CDR1 reads MNHNS; CDR2 reads SASEGT. V was cut by 0 bases and J by 7 bases, with 4 bases left in between. CDR3 sequence reads: CASSEAREQYF. CDR3 bases: TGTGCCAGCAGTGAAGCGCGGGAGCAGTACTTC.

This clonotype was detected once. A much larger clonotype is one base distant, so this may be a read error. The rearrangement links TRBV7-8 to TRBJ2-7; TRBD2 might be the D (5 bases). The germline V gene encodes CDR1 SGHVS and CDR2 FQNEAQ. The CDR3 is 12 amino acids. The CDR3: CVSSLGGGEQYF. The CDR3 nucleotides read TGTGTCAGCAGCTTAGGAGGCGGCGAGCAGTACTTC.

This CDR3 reads CASSLIGADNGYTF. CDR3 in DNA: TGTGCCAGCAGCTTAATAGGGGCAGATAATGGCTACACCTTC. The rearrangement links TRBV7-9 to TRBJ1-2; tentative D call: TRBD1 (5 bases). Germline CDR1 is SEHNR and CDR2 is FQNEAQ (reference sequence). This CDR3 has 14 amino acids. Trimming shortened V by 2 bases and J by 6 bases, and 13 bases separated the two germline ends. The variable domain in full, with the rest retrieved from reference TRBV7-9 and TRBJ1-2, is DTGVSQNPRHKITKRGQNVTFRCDPISEHNRLYWYRQTLGQGPEFLTYFQNEAQLEKSRLLSDRFSAERPKGSFSTLEIQRTEQGDSAMYLCASSLIGADNGYTFGSGTRLTVV.

This clonotype was seen a handful of times. The chain combines TRBV7-2 with TRBJ1-5; D remains ambiguous. The CDR3 runs 13 residues. The V gene's germline CDR1 is SGHTA and CDR2 FQGNSA. V dropped 0 bases and J dropped 6 bases, with 6 bases sitting between them. In DNA form, the CDR3 reads TGTGCCAGCAGCTTAGCGTCCCGTCAGCCCCAGCATTTT. Protein sequence: CASSLASRQPQHF.